The rows below give T cell receptor beta chains drawn from one sample of a study of low-dose radiotherapy and immunotherapy resistance in tumors. Each CDR3 protein is one row after TCRdb ran MiXCR on the reads. This sample carries more than 70,000 distinct CDR3 sequences, 20% to 25% of them seen once, and the ten largest clones take around 13%. The sample consisted of PBMCs, taken after low-dose radiotherapy plus immunotherapy. Receptors originate from a female donor with ovarian cancer. CDR3s include the opening cysteine and the closing phenylalanine or tryptophan. The D gene is left open where the match is weak. Expanded clones get a size class; other rows say once, few or many, or leave the size out.

v_call	cdr3_length	d_call	j_call	clone_size	cdr3_aa	cdr3_nt
TRBV12-3/TRBV12-4	17	TRBD2	TRBJ2-2	.	CASSPTGLAGVTGELFF	TGTGCCAGCAGTCCCACAGGACTAGCGGGAGTCACCGGGGAGCTGTTTTTT
TRBV6-2/TRBV6-3	11	.	TRBJ2-1	few	CASSTTPGQFF	TGTGCCAGCAGCACGACCCCGGGGCAGTTCTTC
TRBV5-1	14	.	TRBJ2-2	once	CASSLVQDTGELFF	TGCGCCAGCAGCTTGGTTCAGGACACCGGGGAGCTGTTTTTT
TRBV6-8	15	TRBD1	TRBJ2-7	many	CASSTGQGSYYEQYF	TGTGCCAGCAGTACTGGACAGGGATCCTACTACGAGCAGTACTTC
TRBV5-1	13	.	TRBJ2-1	many	CASSLVGTSTQFF	TGCGCCAGCAGCTTGGTAGGTACATCGACCCAGTTCTTC
TRBV28	12	TRBD1	TRBJ1-2	many	CASSSTGLGYTF	TGTGCCAGCAGTTCGACAGGGCTGGGCTACACCTTC
TRBV30	13	.	TRBJ2-2	few	CAWSAMTSGELFF	TGTGCCTGGAGTGCGATGACTAGCGGGGAGCTGTTTTTT
TRBV19	14	.	TRBJ1-5	many	CASSPRQVPLPQHF	TGTGCCAGTAGTCCCCGACAGGTCCCTCTGCCCCAGCATTTT
TRBV19	13	.	TRBJ1-1	many	CASSRKVDTEAFF	TGTGCCAGTAGTAGAAAAGTGGACACTGAAGCTTTCTTT
TRBV29-1	12	.	TRBJ2-2	many	CSGGRPTGELFF	TGCAGCGGAGGGAGGCCGACCGGGGAGCTGTTTTTT
TRBV5-4	14	.	TRBJ2-7	many	CASSPVGENHEQYF	TGTGCCAGCAGCCCTGTGGGGGAGAACCACGAGCAGTACTTC
TRBV6-2/TRBV6-3	13	TRBD1	TRBJ2-1	many	CASRLTGLHEQFF	TGTGCCAGCAGGCTGACAGGGCTCCATGAGCAGTTCTTC
TRBV7-2	16	TRBD2	TRBJ2-5	many	CASSLKRREVQETQYF	TGTGCCAGCAGCTTGAAGAGGCGGGAGGTACAAGAGACCCAGTACTTC
TRBV27	18	TRBD2	TRBJ2-7	many	CASSDHRDYVRLPYEQYF	TGTGCCAGCAGTGACCACCGGGACTATGTCCGACTCCCCTACGAGCAGTACTTC
TRBV5-3	15	TRBD1	TRBJ2-7	.	CASSLGGTGSYEQYF	TGTGCCAGCAGCTTGGGCGGGACAGGGAGCTACGAGCAGTACTTC
TRBV4-1	16	.	TRBJ2-2	many	CASSQVVRLNTGELFF	TGCGCCAGCAGCCAAGTAGTGAGACTAAACACCGGGGAGCTGTTTTTT
TRBV20-1	14	.	TRBJ2-7	many	CSAITRDFPYEQYF	TGCAGTGCTATAACCCGGGACTTTCCTTACGAGCAGTACTTC
TRBV7-2	17	TRBD1	TRBJ2-1	many	CASSSRQGAFSYNEQFF	TGTGCCAGCAGCTCAAGACAGGGGGCGTTCTCCTACAATGAGCAGTTCTTC
TRBV7-3	14	.	TRBJ2-2	.	CASSLIGGTGELFF	TGTGCCAGCAGCTTAATTGGCGGGACCGGGGAGCTGTTTTTT
TRBV28	14	TRBD1	TRBJ1-1	many	CATKLQGGNTEAFF	TGTGCCACCAAATTACAGGGGGGGAACACTGAAGCTTTCTTT
TRBV20-1	15	TRBD2	TRBJ2-3	few	CSARVGGGSTDTQYF	TGCAGTGCTAGAGTCGGGGGAGGGAGCACAGATACGCAGTATTTT
TRBV24-1	14	.	TRBJ1-5	many	CATSDPLSNQPQHF	TGTGCCACCAGTGATCCCCTCAGCAATCAGCCCCAGCATTTT
TRBV29-1	11	TRBD1	TRBJ2-5	few	CSVYRGETQYF	TGCAGCGTTTACAGGGGAGAGACCCAGTACTTC
TRBV2	18	.	TRBJ2-6	many	CASSDRLMLSSGANVLTF	TGTGCCAGCAGTGATCGCCTGATGCTTAGCTCTGGGGCCAACGTCCTGACTTTC
TRBV12-3/TRBV12-4	16	TRBD2	TRBJ2-1	many	CASSSSGLAGGNEQFF	TGTGCCAGCAGTTCCTCGGGACTAGCGGGGGGTAATGAGCAGTTCTTC
TRBV11-2	14	.	TRBJ2-1	many	CASSLDWRHNEQFF	TGTGCCAGCAGCTTAGATTGGCGCCACAATGAGCAGTTCTTC
TRBV3-1	12	.	TRBJ1-6	many	CASSQGTAALHF	TGTGCCAGCAGCCAGGGGACGGCGGCCCTCCACTTT
TRBV20-1	12	.	TRBJ2-1	many	CSAQKEGNEQFF	TGCAGTGCGCAGAAGGAAGGCAATGAGCAGTTCTTC
TRBV29-1	16	.	TRBJ2-7	many	CSVVTPSRQFSYEQYF	TGCAGCGTTGTAACCCCTTCCCGACAGTTCTCCTACGAGCAGTACTTC
TRBV5-1	16	.	TRBJ2-2	many	CASSSVTGTNTGELFF	TGCGCCAGCAGCTCGGTGACAGGGACTAACACCGGGGAGCTGTTTTTT